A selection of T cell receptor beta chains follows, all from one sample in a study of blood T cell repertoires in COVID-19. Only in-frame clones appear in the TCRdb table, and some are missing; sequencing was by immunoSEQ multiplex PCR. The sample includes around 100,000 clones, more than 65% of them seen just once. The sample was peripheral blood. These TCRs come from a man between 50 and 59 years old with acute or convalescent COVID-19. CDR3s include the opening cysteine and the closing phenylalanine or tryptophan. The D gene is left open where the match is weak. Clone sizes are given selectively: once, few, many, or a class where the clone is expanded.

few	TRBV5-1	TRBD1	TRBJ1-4	CASSLVEGAPNEKLFF	TGCGCCAGCAGCTTGGTCGAGGGGGCACCTAATGAAAAACTGTTTTTT
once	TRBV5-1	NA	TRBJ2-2	CASTLFLTSSGELFF	TGCGCCAGCACCTTATTTCTGACTAGTTCCGGGGAGCTGTTTTTT
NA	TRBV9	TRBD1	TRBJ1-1	CASSGNLHRGDTEAFF	TGTGCCAGCAGCGGTAACCTCCACAGGGGAGACACTGAAGCTTTCTTT
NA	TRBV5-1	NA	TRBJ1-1	CASSVSGLNTEAFF	TGCGCCAGCAGCGTTAGCGGATTGAACACTGAAGCTTTCTTT
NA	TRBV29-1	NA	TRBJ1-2	CSVVRGVGYGYTF	TGCAGCGTTGTCCGGGGGGTAGGTTATGGCTACACCTTC
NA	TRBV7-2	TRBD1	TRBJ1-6	CASSLGTDRGRKGNSPLHF	TGTGCCAGCAGCTTAGGGACGGACAGGGGGCGAAAGGGAAATTCACCCCTCCACTTT
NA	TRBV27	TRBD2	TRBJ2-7	CASSLYWGGTPYEQYF	TGTGCCAGCAGTTTATATTGGGGGGGGACTCCCTACGAGCAGTACTTC
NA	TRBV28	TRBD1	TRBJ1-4	CASSSGQEREKLFF	TGTGCCAGCAGCTCGGGACAGGAAAGAGAAAAACTGTTTTTT
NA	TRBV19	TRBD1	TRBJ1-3	CASTRTGESGNTIYF	TGTGCCAGTACCCGAACAGGGGAATCTGGAAACACCATATATTTT
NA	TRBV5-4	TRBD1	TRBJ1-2	CASRPRDRASDNYGYTF	TGTGCCAGCAGACCCCGGGACAGGGCCTCTGACAACTATGGCTACACCTTC
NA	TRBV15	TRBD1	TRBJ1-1	CATSPPLRQGRRNTEAFF	TGTGCCACCAGCCCCCCACTGCGACAGGGAAGGAGAAACACTGAAGCTTTCTTT
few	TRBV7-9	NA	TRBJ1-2	CASSSSLTGFSGYTF	TGTGCCAGCAGCTCAAGCCTTACAGGGTTTTCTGGCTACACCTTC
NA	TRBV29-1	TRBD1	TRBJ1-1	CSVTGQASNTEAFF	TGCAGCGTAACTGGACAGGCTAGTAACACTGAAGCTTTCTTT
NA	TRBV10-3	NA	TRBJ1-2	CAISESGQIYYGYTF	TGTGCCATCAGTGAATCAGGTCAGATCTACTATGGCTACACCTTC
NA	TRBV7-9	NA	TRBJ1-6	CASSLALQSRSYNSPLHF	TGTGCCAGCAGCTTAGCGCTTCAGTCACGCTCCTATAATTCACCCCTCCACTTT
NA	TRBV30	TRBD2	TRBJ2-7	CAWSRASGFYEQYF	TGTGCCTGGAGTCGGGCTAGCGGTTTCTACGAGCAGTACTTC
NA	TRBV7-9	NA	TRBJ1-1	CASSPPQQTEAFF	TGTGCCAGCAGCCCCCCACAACAAACCGAAGCTTTCTTT
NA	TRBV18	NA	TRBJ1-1	CASSPNSFTITEAFF	TGTGCCAGCTCACCTAATTCGTTTACTATCACTGAAGCTTTCTTT
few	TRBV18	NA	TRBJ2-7	CASLQHIGYEQYF	TGTGCCAGCCTACAGCACATAGGATACGAGCAGTACTTC
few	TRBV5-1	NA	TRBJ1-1	CASGNRENTEAFF	TGCGCCAGCGGGAACAGGGAGAACACTGAAGCTTTCTTT
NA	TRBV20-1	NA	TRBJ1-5	CSASMSGGNQPQHF	TGCAGTGCTAGTATGTCCGGGGGCAATCAGCCCCAGCATTTT
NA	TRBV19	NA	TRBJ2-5	CASSIDRKETQYF	TGTGCCAGTAGTATTGACAGAAAAGAGACCCAGTACTTC
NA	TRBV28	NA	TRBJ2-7	CASSLSEYEQYF	TGTGCCAGCAGTTTAAGCGAATACGAGCAGTACTTC
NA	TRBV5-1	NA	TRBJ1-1	CASSSHGEAHTEAFF	TGCGCCAGCAGCTCCCATGGCGAGGCGCACACTGAAGCTTTCTTT
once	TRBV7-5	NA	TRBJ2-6	CARSWGQGPAGANVLTF	TGTGCCAGAAGCTGGGGACAGGGCCCGGCGGGGGCCAACGTCCTGACTTTC
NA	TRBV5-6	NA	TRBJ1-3	CASSLGGSPGNTIYF	TGTGCCAGCAGCCTCGGGGGATCCCCTGGAAACACCATATATTTT
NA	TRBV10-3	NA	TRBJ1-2	CAISESGLQPYGYTF	TGTGCCATCAGTGAATCAGGACTCCAACCCTATGGCTACACCTTC
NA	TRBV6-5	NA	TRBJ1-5	CASRRSGSNQPQHF	TGTGCCAGCAGAAGATCAGGTAGCAATCAGCCCCAGCATTTT